This T cell receptor beta chain originates from a study of regulatory T cells in long-lasting Graves disease. General study results and limits: Segments TRBV28, TRBJ1-2 and TRBJ2-5 showed preferential usage in persistent disease. Accuracy could have been hurt by small sample size.

This clonotype was seen only a few times. Antigen: not known. The time point here: persistent/refractory GD, antithyroid drugs over 5 years with positive TRAb. From PBMCs, RNA was extracted and then used to make the TCR library. Germline V lookup: CDR1 MNHEY, CDR2 SVGEGT. The CDR3 has 17 residues. V shed 4 bases and J 0 bases; nucleotides not matched to a gene: 11. CDR3 regions were amplified by Arm-PCR using iRepertoire HTBI primers to build TCR beta libraries. One entry per CDR3 protein, called by TCRdb with MiXCR from the multiplex PCR reads. The sample shows more than 650,000 distinct CDR3 sequences, 25% to 30% of them seen only once.

The V call is TRBV6-2 or TRBV6-3, the J call TRBJ1-1, with 7 bases identical to TRBD1. The receptor comes from a female donor with Graves disease. The sequencing used peripheral blood mononuclear cells (PBMCs), collected when the disease was refractory, from a patient treated with antithyroid drugs. For the CDR3, the DNA is TGTGCCAGCAGTTTCCGACAGGGTGGCACAATGAACACTGAAGCTTTCTTT. It specifies CASSFRQGGTMNTEAFF.